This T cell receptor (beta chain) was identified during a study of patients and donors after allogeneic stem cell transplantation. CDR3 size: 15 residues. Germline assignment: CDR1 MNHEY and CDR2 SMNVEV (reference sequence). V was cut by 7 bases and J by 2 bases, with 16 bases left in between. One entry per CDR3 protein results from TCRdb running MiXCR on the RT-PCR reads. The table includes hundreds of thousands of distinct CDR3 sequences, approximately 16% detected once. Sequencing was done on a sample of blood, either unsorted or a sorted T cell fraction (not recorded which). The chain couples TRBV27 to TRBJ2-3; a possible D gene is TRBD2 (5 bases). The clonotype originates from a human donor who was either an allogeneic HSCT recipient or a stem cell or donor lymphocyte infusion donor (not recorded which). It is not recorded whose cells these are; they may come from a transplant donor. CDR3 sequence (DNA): TGTGCCAGCAATCTTGAGGGAACAGTCACAGATACGCAGTATTTT. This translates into CASNLEGTVTDTQYF.